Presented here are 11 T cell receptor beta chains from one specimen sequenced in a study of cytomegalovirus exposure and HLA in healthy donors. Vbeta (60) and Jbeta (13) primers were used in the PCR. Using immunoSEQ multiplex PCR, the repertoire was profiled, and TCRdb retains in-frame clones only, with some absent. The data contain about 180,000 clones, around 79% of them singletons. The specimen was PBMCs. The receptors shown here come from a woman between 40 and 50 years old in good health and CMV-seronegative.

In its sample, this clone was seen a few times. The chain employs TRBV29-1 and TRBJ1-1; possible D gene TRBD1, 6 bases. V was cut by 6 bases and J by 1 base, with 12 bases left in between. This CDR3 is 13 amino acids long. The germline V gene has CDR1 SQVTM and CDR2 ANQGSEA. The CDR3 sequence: CSVLQGSNTEAFF. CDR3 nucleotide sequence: TGCAGCGTCTTACAGGGATCGAACACTGAAGCTTTCTTT.

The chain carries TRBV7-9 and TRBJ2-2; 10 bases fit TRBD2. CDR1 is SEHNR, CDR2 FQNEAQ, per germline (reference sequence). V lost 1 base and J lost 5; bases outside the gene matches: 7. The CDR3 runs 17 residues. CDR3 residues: CASSLVGLAGETGELFF. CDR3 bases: TGTGCCAGCAGCTTAGTTGGTCTAGCGGGGGAAACCGGGGAGCTGTTTTTT.

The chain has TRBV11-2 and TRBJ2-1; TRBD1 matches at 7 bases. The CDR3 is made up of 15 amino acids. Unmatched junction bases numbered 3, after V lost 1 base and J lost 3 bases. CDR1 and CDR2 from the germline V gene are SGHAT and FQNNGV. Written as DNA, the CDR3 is TGTGCCAGCAGCTTAGGGGGACAGATCTACAATGAGCAGTTCTTC. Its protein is CASSLGGQIYNEQFF.

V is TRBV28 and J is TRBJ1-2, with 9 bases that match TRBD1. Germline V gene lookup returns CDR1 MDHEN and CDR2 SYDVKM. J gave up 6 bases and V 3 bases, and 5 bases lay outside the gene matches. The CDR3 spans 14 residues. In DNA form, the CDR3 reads TGTGCCAGCAGTTTCGGGACAGGGCGGGATGGCTACACCTTC. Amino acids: CASSFGTGRDGYTF.

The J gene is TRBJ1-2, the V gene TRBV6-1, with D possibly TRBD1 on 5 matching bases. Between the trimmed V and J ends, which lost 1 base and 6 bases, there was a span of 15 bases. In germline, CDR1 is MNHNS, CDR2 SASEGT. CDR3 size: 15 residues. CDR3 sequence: CASSEGPGSIHGYTF. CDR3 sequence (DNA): TGTGCCAGCAGTGAAGGGCCAGGGTCGATTCATGGCTACACCTTC.

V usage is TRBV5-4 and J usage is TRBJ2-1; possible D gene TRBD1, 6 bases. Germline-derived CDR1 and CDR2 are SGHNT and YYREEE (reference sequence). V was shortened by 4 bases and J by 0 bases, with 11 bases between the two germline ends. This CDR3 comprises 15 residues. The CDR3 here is CASSRGGSSYNEQFF. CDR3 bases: TGTGCCAGCAGCCGAGGGGGAAGCTCCTACAATGAGCAGTTCTTC.

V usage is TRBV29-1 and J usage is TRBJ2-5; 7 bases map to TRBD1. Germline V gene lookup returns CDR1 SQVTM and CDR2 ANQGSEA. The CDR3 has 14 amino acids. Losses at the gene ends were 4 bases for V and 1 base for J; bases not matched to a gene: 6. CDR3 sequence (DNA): TGCAGCGTTGGTATCAGGGGGTTCCAAGAGACCCAGTACTTC. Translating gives CSVGIRGFQETQYF. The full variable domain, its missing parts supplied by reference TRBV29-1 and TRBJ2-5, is SAVISQKPSRDICQRGTSLTIQCQVDSQVTMMFWYRQQPGQSLTLIATANQGSEATYESGFVIDKFPISRPNLTFSTLTVSNMSPEDSSIYLCSVGIRGFQETQYFGPGTRLLVL.

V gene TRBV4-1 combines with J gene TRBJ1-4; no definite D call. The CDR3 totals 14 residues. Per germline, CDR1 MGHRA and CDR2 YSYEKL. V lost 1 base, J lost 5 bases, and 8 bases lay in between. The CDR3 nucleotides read TGCGCCAGCAGCCAAGGGCCTGTCAATGAAAAACTGTTTTTT. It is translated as CASSQGPVNEKLFF.

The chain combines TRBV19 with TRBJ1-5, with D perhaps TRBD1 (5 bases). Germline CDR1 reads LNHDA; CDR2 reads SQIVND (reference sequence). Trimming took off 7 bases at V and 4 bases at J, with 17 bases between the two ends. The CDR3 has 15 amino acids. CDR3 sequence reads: CASTLEGPPNQPQHF. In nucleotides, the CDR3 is TGTGCCAGTACCTTGGAGGGACCCCCAAATCAGCCCCAGCATTTT. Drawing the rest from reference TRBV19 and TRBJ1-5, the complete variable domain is DGGITQSPKYLFRKEGQNVTLSCEQNLNHDAMYWYRQDPGQGLRLIYYSQIVNDFQKGDIAEGYSVSREKKESFPLTVTSAQKNPTAFYLCASTLEGPPNQPQHFGDGTRLSIL.

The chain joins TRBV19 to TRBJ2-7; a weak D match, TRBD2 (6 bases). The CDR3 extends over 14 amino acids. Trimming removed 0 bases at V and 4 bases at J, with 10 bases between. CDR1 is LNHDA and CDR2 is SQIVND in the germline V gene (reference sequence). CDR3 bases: TGTGCCAGTAGTATAGAGGGGGGAGATTACGAGCAGTACTTC. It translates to CASSIEGGDYEQYF.

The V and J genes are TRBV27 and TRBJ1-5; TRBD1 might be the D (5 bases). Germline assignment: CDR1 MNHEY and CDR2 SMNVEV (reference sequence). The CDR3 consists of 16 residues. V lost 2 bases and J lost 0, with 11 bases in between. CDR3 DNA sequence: TGTGCCAGCAGTTTACGTCGCAGGGATAGCAATCAGCCCCAGCATTTT. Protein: CASSLRRRDSNQPQHF.